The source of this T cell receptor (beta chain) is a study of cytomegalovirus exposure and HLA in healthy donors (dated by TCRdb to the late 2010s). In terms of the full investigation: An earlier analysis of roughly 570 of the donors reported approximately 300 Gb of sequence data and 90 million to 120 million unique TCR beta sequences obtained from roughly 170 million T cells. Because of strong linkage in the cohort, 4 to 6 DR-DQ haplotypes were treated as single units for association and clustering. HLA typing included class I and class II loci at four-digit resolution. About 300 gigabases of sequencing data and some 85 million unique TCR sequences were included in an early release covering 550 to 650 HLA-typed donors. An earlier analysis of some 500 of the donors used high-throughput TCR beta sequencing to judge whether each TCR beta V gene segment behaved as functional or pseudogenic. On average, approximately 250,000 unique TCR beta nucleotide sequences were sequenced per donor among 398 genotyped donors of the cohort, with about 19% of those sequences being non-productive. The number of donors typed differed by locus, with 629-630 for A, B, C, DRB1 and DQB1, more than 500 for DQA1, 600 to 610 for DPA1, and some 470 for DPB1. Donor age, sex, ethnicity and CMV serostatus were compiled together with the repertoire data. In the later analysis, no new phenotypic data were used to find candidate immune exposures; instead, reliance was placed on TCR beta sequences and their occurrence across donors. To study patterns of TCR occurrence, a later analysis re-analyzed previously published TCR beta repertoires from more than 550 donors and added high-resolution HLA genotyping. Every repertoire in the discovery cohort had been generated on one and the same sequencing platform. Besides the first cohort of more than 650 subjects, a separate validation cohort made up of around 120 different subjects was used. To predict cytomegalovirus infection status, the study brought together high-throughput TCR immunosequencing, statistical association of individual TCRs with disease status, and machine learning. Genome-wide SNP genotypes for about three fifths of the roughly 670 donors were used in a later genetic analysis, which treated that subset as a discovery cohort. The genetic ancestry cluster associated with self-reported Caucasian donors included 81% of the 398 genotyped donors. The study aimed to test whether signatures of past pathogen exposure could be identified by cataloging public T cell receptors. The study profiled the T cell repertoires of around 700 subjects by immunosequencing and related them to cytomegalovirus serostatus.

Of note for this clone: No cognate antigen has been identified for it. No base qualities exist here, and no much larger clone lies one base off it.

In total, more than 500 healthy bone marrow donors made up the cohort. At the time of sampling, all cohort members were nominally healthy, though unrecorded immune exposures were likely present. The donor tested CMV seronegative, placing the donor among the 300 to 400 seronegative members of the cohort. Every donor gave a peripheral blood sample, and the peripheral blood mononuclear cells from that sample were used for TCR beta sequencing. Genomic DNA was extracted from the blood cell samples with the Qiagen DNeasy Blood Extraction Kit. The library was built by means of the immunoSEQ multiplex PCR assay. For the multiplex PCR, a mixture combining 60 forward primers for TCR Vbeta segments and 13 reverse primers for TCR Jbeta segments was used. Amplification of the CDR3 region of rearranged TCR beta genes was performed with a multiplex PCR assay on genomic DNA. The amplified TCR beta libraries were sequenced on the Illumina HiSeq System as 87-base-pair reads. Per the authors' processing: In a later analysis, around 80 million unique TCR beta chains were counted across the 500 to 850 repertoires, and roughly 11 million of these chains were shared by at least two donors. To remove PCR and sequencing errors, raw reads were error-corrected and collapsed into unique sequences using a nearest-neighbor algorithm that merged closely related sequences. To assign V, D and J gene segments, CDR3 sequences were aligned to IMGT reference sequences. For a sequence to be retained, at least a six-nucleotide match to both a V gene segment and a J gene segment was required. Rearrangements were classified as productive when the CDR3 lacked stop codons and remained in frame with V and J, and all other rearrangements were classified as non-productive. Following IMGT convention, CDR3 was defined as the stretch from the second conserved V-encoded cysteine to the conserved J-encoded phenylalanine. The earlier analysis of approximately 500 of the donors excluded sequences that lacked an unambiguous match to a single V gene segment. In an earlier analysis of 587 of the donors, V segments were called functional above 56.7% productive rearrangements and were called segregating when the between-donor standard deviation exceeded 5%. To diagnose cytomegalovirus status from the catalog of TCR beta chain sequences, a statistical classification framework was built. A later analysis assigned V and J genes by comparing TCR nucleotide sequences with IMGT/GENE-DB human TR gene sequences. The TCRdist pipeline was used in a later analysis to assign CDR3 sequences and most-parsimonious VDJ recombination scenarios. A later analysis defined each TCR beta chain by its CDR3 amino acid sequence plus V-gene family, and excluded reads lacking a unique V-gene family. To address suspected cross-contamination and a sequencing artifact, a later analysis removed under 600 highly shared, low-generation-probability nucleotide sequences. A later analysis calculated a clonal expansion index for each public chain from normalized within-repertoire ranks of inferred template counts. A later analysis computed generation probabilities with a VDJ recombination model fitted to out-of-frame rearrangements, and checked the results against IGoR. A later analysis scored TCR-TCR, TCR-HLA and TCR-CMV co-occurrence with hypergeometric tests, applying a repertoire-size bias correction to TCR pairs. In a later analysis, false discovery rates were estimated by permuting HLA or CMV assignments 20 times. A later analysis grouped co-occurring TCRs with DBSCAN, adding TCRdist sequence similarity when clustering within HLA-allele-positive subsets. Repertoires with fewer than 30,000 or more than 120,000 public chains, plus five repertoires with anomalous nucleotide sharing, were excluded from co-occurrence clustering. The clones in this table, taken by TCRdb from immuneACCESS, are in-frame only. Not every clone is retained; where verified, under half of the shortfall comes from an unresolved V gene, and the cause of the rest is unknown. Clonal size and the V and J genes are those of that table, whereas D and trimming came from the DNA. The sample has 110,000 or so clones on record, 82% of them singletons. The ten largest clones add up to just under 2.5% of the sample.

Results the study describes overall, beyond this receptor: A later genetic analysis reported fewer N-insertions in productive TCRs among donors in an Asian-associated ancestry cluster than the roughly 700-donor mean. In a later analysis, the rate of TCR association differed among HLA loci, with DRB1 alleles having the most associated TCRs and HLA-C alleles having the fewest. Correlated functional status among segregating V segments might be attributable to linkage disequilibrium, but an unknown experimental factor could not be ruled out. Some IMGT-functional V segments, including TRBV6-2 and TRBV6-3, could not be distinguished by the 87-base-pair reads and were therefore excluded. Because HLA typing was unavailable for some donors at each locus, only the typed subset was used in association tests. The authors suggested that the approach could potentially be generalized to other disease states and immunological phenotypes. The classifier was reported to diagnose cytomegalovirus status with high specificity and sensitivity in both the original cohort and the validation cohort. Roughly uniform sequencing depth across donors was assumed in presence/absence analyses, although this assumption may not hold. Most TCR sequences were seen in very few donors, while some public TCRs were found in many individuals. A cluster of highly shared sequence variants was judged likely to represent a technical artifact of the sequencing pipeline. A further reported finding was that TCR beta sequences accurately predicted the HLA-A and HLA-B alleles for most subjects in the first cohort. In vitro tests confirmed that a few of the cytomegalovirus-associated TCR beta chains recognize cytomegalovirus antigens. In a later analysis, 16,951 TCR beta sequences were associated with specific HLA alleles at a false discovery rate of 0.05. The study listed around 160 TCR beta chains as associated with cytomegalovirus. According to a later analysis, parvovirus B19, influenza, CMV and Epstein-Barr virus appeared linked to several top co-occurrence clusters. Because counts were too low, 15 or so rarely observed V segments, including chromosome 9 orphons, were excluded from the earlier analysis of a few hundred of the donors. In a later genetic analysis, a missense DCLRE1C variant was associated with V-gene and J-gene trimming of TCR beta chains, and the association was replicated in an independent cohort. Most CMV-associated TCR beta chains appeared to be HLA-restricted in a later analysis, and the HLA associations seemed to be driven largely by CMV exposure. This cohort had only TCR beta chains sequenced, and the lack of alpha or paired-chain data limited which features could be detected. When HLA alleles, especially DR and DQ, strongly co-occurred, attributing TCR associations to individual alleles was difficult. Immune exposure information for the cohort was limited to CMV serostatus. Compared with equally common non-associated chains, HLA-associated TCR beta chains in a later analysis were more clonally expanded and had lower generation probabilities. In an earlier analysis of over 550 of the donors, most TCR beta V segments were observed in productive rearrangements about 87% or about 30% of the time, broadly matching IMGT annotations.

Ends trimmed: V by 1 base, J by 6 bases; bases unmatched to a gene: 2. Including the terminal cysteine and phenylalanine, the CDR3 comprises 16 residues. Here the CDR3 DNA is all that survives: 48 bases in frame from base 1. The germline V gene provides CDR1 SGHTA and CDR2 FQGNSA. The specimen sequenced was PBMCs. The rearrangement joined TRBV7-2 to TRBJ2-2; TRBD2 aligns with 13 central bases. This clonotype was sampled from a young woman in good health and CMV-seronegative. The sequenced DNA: TGTGCCAGCAGCTTAGGACTAGCGGGAGGAGCCGGGGAGCTGTTTTTT. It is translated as CASSLGLAGGAGELFF.